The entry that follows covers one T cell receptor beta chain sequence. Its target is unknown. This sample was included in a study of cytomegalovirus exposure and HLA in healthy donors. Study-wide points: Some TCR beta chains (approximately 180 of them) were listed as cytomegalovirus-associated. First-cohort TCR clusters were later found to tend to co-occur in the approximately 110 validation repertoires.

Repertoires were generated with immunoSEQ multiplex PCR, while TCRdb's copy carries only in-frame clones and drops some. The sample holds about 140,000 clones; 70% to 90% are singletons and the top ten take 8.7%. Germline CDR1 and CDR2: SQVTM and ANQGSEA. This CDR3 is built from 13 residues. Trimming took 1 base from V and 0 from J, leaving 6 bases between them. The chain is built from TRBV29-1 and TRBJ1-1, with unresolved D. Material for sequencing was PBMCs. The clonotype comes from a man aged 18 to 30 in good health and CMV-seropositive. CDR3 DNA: TGCAGCGTTGAAGGGAGAATGAACACTGAAGCTTTCTTT. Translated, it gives CSVEGRMNTEAFF.